Sequencing of this T cell receptor (beta chain) was carried out in a study of blood T cell repertoires in COVID-19. Background on the study: The study drew acute and convalescent COVID-19 samples from the United States, Italy and Spain. Sources were T cells, B-cell-depleted T cells, or PBMCs; the material itself was cDNA or gDNA.

V lost 4 bases and J 3 bases, leaving 3 bases between the germline ends. The CDR3 is 11 residues long. Looked up from germline, CDR1 is SGHDN and CDR2 is FVKESK. Source study methods: Amplification with reference gene primers provided the estimates of nucleated cell counts. Assay used: immunoSEQ multiplex PCR; TCRdb lists only in-frame clones, some missing. D and trimming were read from the DNA, whereas the V and J calls and clone size are those reported in that table. The table lists roughly 140,000 clones, roughly 76% of them singletons, with approximately 9.2% in the top ten. The chain couples TRBV14 to TRBJ2-5; D remains ambiguous. Sequenced sample: peripheral blood. This TCR was recovered from a human donor with acute or convalescent COVID-19. The donor label of this sample is uncertain. The CDR3 loop is CASSLKETQYF. In DNA, the CDR3 is TGTGCCAGCAGCCTTAAAGAGACCCAGTACTTC.